The TCR beta chain under discussion was sequenced for a study of cytomegalovirus exposure and HLA in healthy donors. Background on the study: Earlier sequencing of about 179 million T cells yielded 120 million or so unique TCR beta sequences.

As concerns this clone: What it recognizes is unknown.

This CDR3 contains 15 residues. Germline V gene sequence: CDR1 MNHEY, CDR2 SVGAGI. Trimming took 4 bases from V and 3 from J; bases not matched to a gene: 6. General study points: In a later analysis, a missense DCLRE1C variant was linked to TCR beta V- and J-gene trimming.

Both 60 Vbeta primers and 13 Jbeta primers went into the PCR. Assay: immunoSEQ multiplex PCR; the TCRdb copy retains only in-frame clones and omits some. This sample has more than 65,000 clones, with under 80% found just once. The rearrangement joins TRBV6-5 to TRBJ1-5; 7 positions match TRBD1. The sample taken for sequencing was PBMCs. This clonotype originated in a man aged 18 to 30 in good health and CMV-seropositive. The CDR3: CASSSLTGINQPQHF. DNA for the CDR3: TGTGCCAGCAGTTCACTGACAGGGATCAATCAGCCCCAGCATTTT.